The 25 T cell receptor beta chains given below trace back to one sample, sequenced in a study of OX40 agonist ivuxolimab in advanced cancers. Clones were read by immunoSEQ multiplex PCR, and TCRdb kept only the in-frame ones, dropping some. The sample records about 99,000 clones, about 96% being singletons. The starting material was CD4+ or CD8+ T cells sorted from blood, obtained in a trial of the OX40 agonist ivuxolimab. These receptors were collected from an adult with an advanced solid tumor such as melanoma, head and neck, liver or kidney cancer.

This chain connects TRBV4-1 to TRBJ2-5; 13 bases are shared with TRBD2. The CDR3 covers 16 residues. Germline CDR1 is MGHRA and CDR2 is YSYEKL. The J segment lost 6 bases and the V segment lost 1 base, leaving 5 bases of the junction unmatched. In nucleotides, the CDR3 is TGCGCCAGCAGCCAAGCTGGGACTAGCGGGATGCAGACCCAGTACTTC. Amino acid sequence: CASSQAGTSGMQTQYF.

The chain recombines TRBV4-1 with TRBJ2-3; TRBD2 is a possible D gene (6 bases). V dropped 0 bases and J dropped 3 bases, with 13 bases sitting between them. CDR3 length: 16 amino acids. CDR1 and CDR2 (germline): MGHRA, YSYEKL. CDR3 in amino acids: CASSQEDGRSTDTQYF. The CDR3 nucleotides are TGCGCCAGCAGCCAAGAGGACGGGAGATCAACAGATACGCAGTATTTT.

This clone was recorded only once. The V and J genes are TRBV10-3 and TRBJ1-1; 9 nucleotides align to TRBD1. This CDR3 has 13 amino acids. The trim removed 6 bases at V and 4 bases at J, leaving 3 bases unmatched. CDR1 is ENHRY and CDR2 is SYGVKD in the germline V gene. CDR3 sequence reads: CAIRDRGFTEAFF. The CDR3, as DNA: TGTGCCATCAGGGACAGGGGTTTCACTGAAGCTTTCTTT.

On this clone itself: Different DNA sequences within this sample yield the same CDR3. The rearrangement links TRBV19 to TRBJ2-1; 9 nucleotides line up with TRBD2. V lost 5 bases and J lost 4; bases outside the gene matches: 6. The CDR3 has 15 residues. Germline V gene data show CDR1 as LNHDA and CDR2 as SQIVND (reference sequence). CDR3 sequence (DNA): TGTGCCAGTAGTTTGAGCGGGGGGTCTTACAATGAGCAGTTCTTC. This encodes CASSLSGGSYNEQFF. Drawing the rest from reference TRBV19 and TRBJ2-1, the complete variable domain is DGGITQSPKYLFRKEGQNVTLSCEQNLNHDAMYWYRQDPGQGLRLIYYSQIVNDFQKGDIAEGYSVSREKKESFPLTVTSAQKNPTAFYLCASSLSGGSYNEQFFGPGTRLTVL.

The DNA of the CDR3 is TGTGCCAGCAGAAAAGACGGAAACACCATATATTTT. Protein: CASRKDGNTIYF. This chain links TRBV6-1 with TRBJ1-3; D gene unclear. Trimming shortened V by 6 bases and J by 4 bases, and 7 bases separated the two germline ends. The germline gives CDR1 MNHNS, CDR2 SASEGT. This CDR3 spans 12 amino acids.

This chain links TRBV30 with TRBJ2-4, with 7 bases fitting TRBD1. The CDR3 spans 15 residues. The germline V gene has CDR1 GTSNPN and CDR2 SVGIG (reference sequence). With 5 bases clipped from V and 3 bases from J, the junction kept 10 bases outside the gene matches. The CDR3 spells CAWWLKRDSKNIQYF. CDR3 nucleotides: TGTGCCTGGTGGCTGAAACGGGACAGCAAAAACATTCAGTACTTC.

The rearrangement links TRBV19 to TRBJ2-1, with D perhaps TRBD2 (6 bases). V lost 2 bases, J lost 4 bases, and 15 bases lay in between. Germline V gene lookup returns CDR1 LNHDA and CDR2 SQIVND (reference sequence). The CDR3 spans 16 residues. The CDR3 region is CASSIMGSGTYNEQFF. The CDR3 DNA follows: TGTGCCAGTAGTATAATGGGTAGCGGAACTTACAATGAGCAGTTCTTC.

Notes on this clone: Distinct nucleotide sequences in the sample also encode this CDR3. V gene TRBV27 combines with J gene TRBJ1-5; D unclear. CDR3 size: 14 residues. From germline, CDR1 is MNHEY and CDR2 SMNVEV (reference sequence). Trimming took 6 bases from V and 0 from J, leaving 9 bases between them. CDR3 DNA sequence: TGTGCCAGCAGCCTCTCCGGTAGCAATCAGCCCCAGCATTTT. Protein: CASSLSGSNQPQHF.

This sequence joins TRBV9 and TRBJ1-5; D possibly corresponds to TRBD1 (5 bases). Trimming cost V 3 bases and J 0 bases, with 16 bases left between them. Germline V gene sequence: CDR1 SGDLS, CDR2 YYNGEE. This CDR3 is built from 17 residues. This CDR3 is CASSEGPAPYSNQPQHF. The CDR3 coding sequence is TGTGCCAGCAGCGAGGGACCCGCTCCTTATAGCAATCAGCCCCAGCATTTT.

V usage is TRBV30 and J usage is TRBJ2-5, with no clear D. The CDR3 contains 15 residues. With 0 bases removed from V and 5 bases from J, the gap between germline ends came to 16 bases. Germline V CDR1 and CDR2: GTSNPN, SVGIG (reference sequence). The CDR3, as DNA: TGTGCCTGGAGTGTTCACAAGGTGTTATGGGAGACCCAGTACTTC. Protein product: CAWSVHKVLWETQYF.

The chain employs TRBV6-1 and TRBJ1-1; D is unresolved. V lost 3 bases, J lost 4 bases, and 6 bases lay in between. Per the germline V gene, CDR1 is MNHNS and CDR2 is SASEGT. This CDR3 has 12 amino acids. CDR3 sequence (DNA): TGTGCCAGCAGTGATTGGGGCACTGAAGCTTTCTTT. Translation gives CASSDWGTEAFF.

The chain joins TRBV19 to TRBJ2-3, with 9 bases lining up with TRBD2. This CDR3 contains 15 residues. Germline V lookup: CDR1 LNHDA, CDR2 SQIVND (reference sequence). With 8 bases clipped from V and 2 bases from J, the junction kept 8 bases outside the gene matches. The CDR3 protein is CASSWTSAHTDTQYF. The CDR3 nucleotides are TGTGCCAGTTCCTGGACTAGCGCACACACAGATACGCAGTATTTT.

This chain joins TRBV5-4 and TRBJ2-6, with D tentatively TRBD2 (5 bases). This CDR3 has 19 amino acids. Germline CDR1 and CDR2: SGHNT and YYREEE (reference sequence). The V end was cut by 2 bases, the J end by 3 bases, with 21 bases between. The CDR3 region has the DNA TGTGCCAGCAGCTTTTTTGGATCCACAGAGGGCTTTGGGGCCAACGTCCTGACTTTC. It yields the protein CASSFFGSTEGFGANVLTF.

The chain couples TRBV5-8 to TRBJ2-5; D may be TRBD1 or TRBD2 (7 bases each). The length of the CDR3 is 16 residues. CDR1 is SGHTS and CDR2 is YDEGEE in the germline V gene. Trimming took 4 bases from V and 5 from J, leaving 21 bases between them. Written as DNA, the CDR3 is TGTGCCAGCAGCCCAGCGGGGACAGTGACATGGGAGACCCAGTACTTC. This translates into CASSPAGTVTWETQYF.

The rearrangement links TRBV15 to TRBJ2-1; 9 bases match TRBD2. The CDR3 spans 16 residues. The germline V gene encodes CDR1 LNHNV and CDR2 YYDKDF (reference sequence). V lost 6 bases, J lost 5 bases, and 11 bases stayed unmatched. In DNA form, the CDR3 reads TGTGCCACCAGTGCCCTAGCGGGATATTTGAACAATGAGCAGTTCTTC. Amino acids: CATSALAGYLNNEQFF.

V and J are TRBV6-5 and TRBJ2-7; no firm D call. The CDR3 totals 14 residues. Germline CDR1 reads MNHEY; CDR2 reads SVGAGI. Trimming removed 5 bases from V and 1 base from J, with 12 bases in between. CDR3 residues: CASSERWESYEQYF. The DNA for the CDR3 is TGTGCCAGCAGTGAACGCTGGGAATCCTACGAGCAGTACTTC.

The chain has TRBV7-8 and TRBJ1-1; D is unresolved. The germline V and J ends were trimmed by 1 base and 7 bases, with 10 bases remaining between them. The germline CDR1 and CDR2 sequences are SGHVS and FQNEAQ. The CDR3 loop spans 13 amino acids. CDR3 sequence: CASSLGKGIEAFF. The CDR3 nucleotides read TGTGCCAGCAGCTTAGGAAAGGGTATTGAAGCTTTCTTT. Full variable domain (missing parts from reference TRBV7-8 and TRBJ1-1): GAGVSQSPRYKVAKRGQDVALRCDPISGHVSLFWYQQALGQGPEFLTYFQNEAQLDKSGLPSDRFFAERPEGSVSTLKIQRTQQEDSAVYLCASSLGKGIEAFFGQGTRLTVV.

This clone was seen a single time. The chain is built from TRBV28 and TRBJ2-5, with D maybe TRBD2 (6 bases). The V gene's germline CDR1 is MDHEN and CDR2 SYDVKM. This CDR3 has 16 residues. V was clipped by 6 bases and J by 5 bases, with 22 bases between them. The DNA of the CDR3 is TGTGCCAGCAGCTCTCCCCTTAGCGGAGGTGGGGAGACCCAGTACTTC. Amino acid sequence: CASSSPLSGGGETQYF.

This sequence joins TRBV7-2 and TRBJ2-1; tentative D call: TRBD2 (6 bases). The CDR3 spans 15 residues. From germline, CDR1 is SGHTA and CDR2 FQGNSA. Trimming left V 1 base short and J 4 bases short, with 11 bases between. The CDR3 DNA reads TGTGCCAGCAGCTTAGAGCGGGCGGGGTACAATGAGCAGTTCTTC. Translated: CASSLERAGYNEQFF.

This chain uses TRBV4-3 with TRBJ1-5; D may be TRBD1 (6 bases). Germline V gene sequence: CDR1 LGHNA, CDR2 YSLEER. This CDR3 contains 17 residues. The V and J ends lost 0 bases and 3 bases respectively, with 15 bases between them. The CDR3: CASSQEVNRVTNQPQHF. The CDR3 DNA sequence: TGCGCCAGCAGCCAAGAGGTGAACAGGGTCACCAATCAGCCCCAGCATTTT.

The genes are TRBV9 and TRBJ2-1, with 8 bases lining up with TRBD2. This CDR3 contains 14 residues. CDR1 is SGDLS and CDR2 is YYNGEE in the germline V gene. With 4 bases clipped from V and 9 bases from J, the junction kept 9 bases outside the gene matches. CDR3 sequence: CASSSGAGGGEQFF. In nucleotides, the CDR3 is TGTGCCAGCAGCTCCGGAGCCGGGGGGGGTGAGCAGTTCTTC.

This chain connects TRBV9 to TRBJ1-2; possible D gene TRBD1, 5 bases. Looked up from germline, CDR1 is SGDLS and CDR2 is YYNGEE. The CDR3 runs to 15 residues. The germline V and J ends were trimmed by 0 bases and 6 bases, with 15 bases remaining between them. The CDR3 DNA reads TGTGCCAGCAGCGTAGAAGGGGACCGGGATGATGGCTACACCTTC. Translated: CASSVEGDRDDGYTF. Full variable domain (missing parts from reference TRBV9 and TRBJ1-2): DSGVTQTPKHLITATGQRVTLRCSPRSGDLSVYWYQQSLDQGLQFLIQYYNGEERAKGNILERFSAQQFPDLHSELNLSSLELGDSALYFCASSVEGDRDDGYTFGSGTRLTVV.

Only one count was recorded for this clone. The chain links TRBV6-1 to TRBJ2-7; 9 bases are a match to TRBD2. CDR3 length: 16 residues. V shed 4 bases and J 1 base; nucleotides not matched to a gene: 8. In germline, CDR1 is MNHNS, CDR2 SASEGT. The chain's CDR3 is CASSVPGLASSYEQYF. CDR3 nucleotide sequence: TGTGCCAGCAGTGTACCGGGACTAGCATCTTCCTACGAGCAGTACTTC.

This chain links TRBV27 with TRBJ1-3; TRBD1 matches at 7 bases. CDR1 and CDR2 from the germline V gene are MNHEY and SMNVEV (reference sequence). V was pared by 5 bases and J by 0 bases, with 4 bases of the junction left unmatched. The CDR3 sequence is 15 residues long. The CDR3: CASSLTGISGNTIYF. Written as DNA, the CDR3 is TGTGCCAGCAGTCTGACAGGGATCTCTGGAAACACCATATATTTT.

This clone was recorded only once. CDR3 in amino acids: CASSPLTSPTTNYEQYF. The CDR3 DNA is TGCGCCAGCAGCCCCTTAACTTCGCCTACGACAAATTACGAGCAGTACTTC. V gene TRBV4-1 combines with J gene TRBJ2-7; no reliable D call. Germline assignment: CDR1 MGHRA and CDR2 YSYEKL. The CDR3 covers 17 residues. V was trimmed by 4 bases and J by 4 bases, leaving 23 bases between them.